Below are 20 T cell receptor beta chains sequenced from a single sample in a study of beta chain features in type 1 diabetes. No antigen has been assigned to these receptors. Of the isolated RNA, all was reverse transcribed, and so the sequenced material was expressed TCRB transcripts. Clones were sequenced by immunoSEQ multiplex PCR, and TCRdb holds only the in-frame ones, with some missing. The table includes over 90,000 clones, roughly 28% detected once. Study-level findings and limits: In all four CD4+ subsets, TCRB CDR3 length was significantly, moderately reduced in type 1 diabetes.

The specimen sequenced was central memory CD4+ T cells from blood. These receptors all come from a woman aged 18 to 35 with type 1 diabetes.

This chain links TRBV7-3 with TRBJ2-6; no firm D call. The V and J ends lost 6 bases and 1 base respectively, with 13 bases between them. Germline-derived CDR1 and CDR2 are SGHTA and FQGTGA. This CDR3 spans 16 amino acids. The CDR3 reads CASSFTPRSGANVLTF. CDR3 nucleotides: TGTGCCAGCAGTTTTACCCCTAGGTCTGGGGCCAACGTCCTGACTTTC.

The gene calls are TRBV9 and TRBJ2-1, with D possibly being TRBD2 (5 bases). This CDR3 region has 16 residues. Germline CDR1 and CDR2: SGDLS and YYNGEE. The ends were cut back, 2 bases at V and 3 bases at J, with 15 bases in the middle. The DNA of the CDR3 is TGTGCCAGCAGCGTCGACTCCTACGACTACTACAATGAGCAGTTCTTC. This codes for CASSVDSYDYYNEQFF.

This rearrangement joins TRBV28 to TRBJ2-5; 9 positions match TRBD1. The J call may be faulty, since TRBJ2-7 better matches the DNA end. CDR1 is MDHEN and CDR2 is SYDVKM in the germline V gene. This CDR3 contains 15 residues. CDR3 DNA sequence: TGTGCCAGCAGTTTATATCGACAGGGGGGAAACGAGCAGTACTTC. Translation: CASSLYRQGGNEQYF.

The V gene is TRBV7-9, the J gene TRBJ2-5; 9 bases match TRBD1. V dropped 0 bases and J dropped 4; count of bases not matched to a gene: 6. Germline CDR1 is SEHNR and CDR2 is FQNEAQ (reference sequence). CDR3 length equals 16 residues. This CDR3 reads CASSLAGQGLGETQYF. CDR3 coding DNA: TGTGCCAGCAGCTTAGCCGGACAGGGGTTGGGAGAGACCCAGTACTTC.

This clone occurred a few times. This chain joins TRBV29-1 and TRBJ1-5; 7 nucleotides match TRBD1. The germline gives CDR1 SQVTM, CDR2 ANQGSEA. V dropped 4 bases and J dropped 3; count of bases not matched to a gene: 3. The CDR3 loop spans 13 amino acids. The CDR3 spells CSVATGPNQPQHF. For the CDR3, the DNA is TGCAGCGTTGCGACAGGGCCCAATCAGCCCCAGCATTTT.

The rearrangement uses TRBV2 and TRBJ2-1, with no clear D. Germline V gives CDR1 SNHLY, CDR2 FYNNEI. Trimming left V 4 bases short and J 0 bases short, with 7 bases between. This CDR3 is built from 14 residues. The CDR3 sequence: CASSGMSSYNEQFF. DNA of the CDR3: TGTGCCAGCAGTGGCATGAGCTCCTACAATGAGCAGTTCTTC.

The V call is TRBV11-2, the J call TRBJ2-1, with 11 nucleotides matching TRBD2. There are 16 residues in the CDR3. V dropped 2 bases and J dropped 6; count of bases not matched to a gene: 6. Germline CDR1 is SGHAT and CDR2 is FQNNGV. The CDR3 region is CASSLSQLAGANEQFF. DNA of the CDR3: TGTGCCAGCAGCTTATCGCAACTAGCGGGAGCCAATGAGCAGTTCTTC.

A few counts support this clone. The gene calls are TRBV5-1 and TRBJ2-6; maybe TRBD1 (6 bases). CDR1 is SGHRS, CDR2 YFSETQ, per germline. V was cut by 0 bases and J by 1 base, with 17 bases left in between. The CDR3 is 19 amino acids. Here the CDR3 reads CASSLASTGFGSGANVLTF. The CDR3 coding sequence is TGCGCCAGCAGCTTGGCCTCAACAGGGTTTGGGTCTGGGGCCAACGTCCTGACTTTC.

The rearrangement links TRBV28 to TRBJ1-1; TRBD1 matches 8 bases. Trimming at V came to 6 bases and at J to 4 bases, leaving 10 bases not matched to a gene. Germline CDR1 MDHEN, CDR2 SYDVKM. There are 15 residues in the CDR3. CDR3 coding DNA: TGTGCCAGCAGCCCTCAAGAGACAGGGGTCACTGAAGCTTTCTTT. Translated: CASSPQETGVTEAFF.

This clone has more than one count but fewer than ten. The V and J genes are TRBV7-2 and TRBJ1-3; D gene unclear. There are 15 residues in the CDR3. V was clipped by 5 bases and J by 0 bases, with 11 bases between them. The germline gives CDR1 SGHTA, CDR2 FQGNSA. The CDR3 reads CASSPGPPSGNTIYF. In DNA form, the CDR3 reads TGTGCCAGCAGCCCTGGGCCCCCCTCTGGAAACACCATATATTTT.

This clone was found a few times. The chain recombines TRBV2 with TRBJ1-1; D is ambiguous. CDR1 is SNHLY, CDR2 FYNNEI, per germline. The CDR3 consists of 16 residues. Trimming cost V 4 bases and J 5 bases, with 20 bases left between them. The CDR3 sequence is CASSVRSGLGGTEAFF. In DNA form, the CDR3 reads TGTGCCAGCAGTGTTCGGTCGGGCTTGGGAGGAACTGAAGCTTTCTTT.

To note about this clone: One end of the junction fails to match germline, which may point to a read error. This sample also contains other DNA sequences that code for the same CDR3. J is TRBJ2-3 and V is TRBV25-1; possible D gene TRBD2, 5 bases. The CDR3 runs to 13 residues. CDR1 MGHDK and CDR2 SYGVNS come from the germline V gene. CDR3 in amino acids: CASSELAADTQYF. The CDR3 bases are TGTGCCAGCAGTGAACTAGCAGCAGATACGCAATATTTT.

V is TRBV19 and J is TRBJ1-5; D unresolved. The CDR3 runs 21 residues. Per the germline V gene, CDR1 is LNHDA and CDR2 is SQIVND (reference sequence). Trimming took 3 bases from V and 2 from J, leaving 29 bases between them. CDR3 sequence: CASSMMGVRGAGTAGNQPQHF. The CDR3 DNA is TGTGCCAGTAGTATGATGGGTGTGCGGGGTGCTGGAACCGCCGGCAATCAGCCCCAGCATTTT.

This clone was picked up a small number of times. J is TRBJ2-3 and V is TRBV7-9, with TRBD2 matching over 11 bases. With V trimmed by 6 bases and J by 2 bases, 10 bases remained unmatched. The CDR3 has 17 residues. Germline CDR1 and CDR2: SEHNR and FQNEAQ (reference sequence). The CDR3 DNA is TGTGCCAGCAGAAAAACGGGACTAGCGGACTTCACAGATACGCAGTATTTT. Its protein product is CASRKTGLADFTDTQYF.

The V call is TRBV5-1, the J call TRBJ2-7, with a tentative D call TRBD2 (6 bases). CDR1 and CDR2 from the germline V gene are SGHRS and YFSETQ. The CDR3 totals 13 residues. With 9 bases removed from V and 1 base from J, the gap between germline ends came to 14 bases. This chain's CDR3 is CATTWRGSYEQYV. The CDR3 DNA is TGCGCCACTACGTGGCGGGGATCCTACGAGCAGTACGTC.

V gene TRBV18 combines with J gene TRBJ2-7; 8 nucleotides agree with TRBD2. The CDR3 runs 14 residues. CDR1 and CDR2 from the germline V gene are KGHSH and LQKENI. V was pared by 6 bases and J by 6 bases, with 10 bases of the junction left unmatched. CDR3 loop: CASSRGAGVGEQYF. The CDR3 DNA follows: TGTGCCAGCTCGCGTGGAGCGGGAGTCGGCGAGCAGTACTTC.

The genes are TRBV7-9 and TRBJ2-3, with a weak D call TRBD2 (6 bases). The CDR3 consists of 16 residues. V lost 5 bases to trimming and J lost 0 bases, with 15 bases between them. In germline, CDR1 is SEHNR, CDR2 FQNEAQ (reference sequence). The CDR3 reads CASSARGSASTDTQYF. The CDR3 bases are TGTGCCAGCAGCGCCCGGGGGAGCGCCAGCACAGATACGCAGTATTTT.

This rearrangement joins TRBV27 to TRBJ2-6, with 7 positions matching TRBD1. V trimming: 2 bases; J trimming: 0 bases; junction bases outside the gene matches: 4. The CDR3 runs to 17 residues. Germline values: CDR1 MNHEY, CDR2 SMNVEV (reference sequence). This chain's CDR3 is CASSLDRAFSGANVLTF. CDR3 DNA: TGTGCCAGCAGTTTAGACAGGGCCTTCTCTGGGGCCAACGTCCTGACTTTC.

The chain has TRBV6-5 and TRBJ2-7, with TRBD1 matching 9 bases. Germline lookup yields CDR1 MNHEY and CDR2 SVGAGI. V was clipped by 10 bases and J by 1 base; unmatched bases: 8. CDR3 length equals 14 residues. The CDR3 nucleotides read TGTGCCACCCGACAGGGGGTGGGATCCTACGAGCAGTACGTC. Residues: CATRQGVGSYEQYV.

This clone has just a few counts. V gene TRBV28 combines with J gene TRBJ1-3, with 7 bases aligning to TRBD1. Germline CDR1 MDHEN, CDR2 SYDVKM. V was clipped by 5 bases and J by 3 bases; unmatched bases: 10. The CDR3 has 16 amino acids. The CDR3 region has the DNA TGTGCCAGCAGTCCCCGGACAGGAGGTGGTGGAAACACCATATATTTT. It translates to CASSPRTGGGGNTIYF.